The next 5 T cell receptor beta chains were all read from a single sample in a study of regulatory T cells in long-lasting Graves disease. Through Arm-PCR of CDR3 regions and iRepertoire HTBI primers, TCR beta libraries were built. TCRdb redid the calling of the multiplex PCR reads with MiXCR, one entry per CDR3 protein. The sample yields 300,000 or so distinct CDR3 sequences, about 20% seen once. Time point described: persistent/refractory GD, antithyroid drugs over 5 years with positive TRAb. The TCR library was prepared using RNA isolated from PBMCs. The sample consisted of peripheral blood mononuclear cells (PBMCs), taken when the disease was refractory, from a patient treated with antithyroid drugs. These receptors were taken from a female donor with Graves disease.

The sample holds a few counts of this clonotype. The V call is TRBV7-2, the J call TRBJ1-6, with D perhaps TRBD1 (6 bases). CDR1 is SGHTA and CDR2 is FQGNSA in the germline V gene. This CDR3 region has 14 residues. Between the trimmed V and J ends, which lost 5 bases and 10 bases, there was a span of 15 bases. The CDR3 spells CASSQPGGRSPLHF. The CDR3 nucleotides are TGTGCCAGCAGCCAGCCGGGGGGCCGCTCACCCCTCCACTTT.

The rearrangement joins TRBV15 to TRBJ1-5; no clear D gene. Trimming cost V 0 bases and J 2 bases, with 8 bases left between them. Germline CDR1 is LNHNV and CDR2 is YYDKDF (reference sequence). CDR3 length: 15 amino acids. CDR3 sequence: CATSRDRSGNQPQHF. The DNA for the CDR3 is TGTGCCACCAGCAGAGATCGGTCGGGCAATCAGCCCCAGCATTTT.

Comments on this clonotype: This may arise from a read error, as a much more abundant clone is one base away. The J gene is TRBJ1-1, the V gene TRBV28; no reliable D call. CDR1 and CDR2 (germline): MDHEN, SYDVKM. CDR3 size: 12 residues. V shed 1 base and J shed 9 bases, with 9 bases lying between them. This CDR3 reads CASSLSGSKAFF. The CDR3 nucleotides read TGTGCCAGCAGTTTATCCGGCTCGAAAGCTTTCTTT.

This clonotype occurred many times. The chain recombines TRBV28 with TRBJ1-2, with TRBD1 identical over 12 bases. Germline V CDR1 and CDR2: MDHEN, SYDVKM. The CDR3 has 16 amino acids. V was pared by 2 bases and J by 4 bases, with 5 bases of the junction left unmatched. The CDR3 protein is CASSLLGTGGSYGYTF. The DNA for the CDR3 is TGTGCCAGCAGTTTACTCGGGACAGGGGGCAGCTATGGCTACACCTTC.

The rearrangement links TRBV19 to TRBJ2-7; D gene ambiguous. In germline, CDR1 is LNHDA, CDR2 SQIVND (reference sequence). The CDR3 covers 13 residues. V was clipped by 2 bases and J by 3 bases, with 8 bases between them. CDR3 DNA sequence: TGTGCCAGTAGTATAAACAGCATCTACGAGCAGTACTTC. Translating it yields CASSINSIYEQYF. The entire variable domain, with the rest obtained from reference TRBV19 and TRBJ2-7, is as follows: DGGITQSPKYLFRKEGQNVTLSCEQNLNHDAMYWYRQDPGQGLRLIYYSQIVNDFQKGDIAEGYSVSREKKESFPLTVTSAQKNPTAFYLCASSINSIYEQYFGPGTRLTVT.